This T cell receptor beta chain is from a study of blood T cell repertoires in COVID-19. About the research overall: Material from acute and convalescent COVID-19 was sourced from the United States, Italy and Spain. PBMCs, B-cell-depleted T cells, or T cells were the source of the cDNA or gDNA that made up the material.

In the original workflow: Nucleated cell number was recorded as an estimate derived from reference gene primer amplification. Here immunoSEQ multiplex PCR was the method, and the copy in TCRdb shows in-frame clones only, minus some. That table gives V, J and clone size, and the DNA gave D and trimming. The sample contains about 210,000 clones, 75% to 85% of which appear only once. The CDR3 has 15 amino acids. The trim removed 5 bases at V and 3 bases at J, leaving 8 bases unmatched. Per the germline V gene, CDR1 is LNHNV and CDR2 is YYDKDF (reference sequence). This receptor was identified in a man aged 50 to 60 with active or convalescent COVID-19. The sample taken for sequencing was peripheral blood. The rearrangement links TRBV15 to TRBJ1-1; 8 bases agree with TRBD1. DNA of the CDR3: TGTGCCACCAGCCCCCAGGACAGGGTGGACACTGAAGCTTTCTTT. Its translation: CATSPQDRVDTEAFF.